Shown below are 24 T cell receptor beta chains from a single sample sequenced in a study of Ad26.COV2.S vaccination and SARS-CoV-2 variants. Treatment given: 15 to 20 received Ad26.COV2.S at low or high dose, single or two shots; roughly 5 received placebo; per-sample allocation not given. Sampling was done on day 63 after the first vaccine or placebo injection. Here immunoSEQ multiplex PCR was the method, and the copy in TCRdb shows in-frame clones only, minus some. The profile covers around 300,000 clones, with approximately 87% appearing a single time and 5.5% taken by the ten largest. Material: peripheral blood, obtained in a trial of Ad26.COV2.S vaccine versus placebo. The source is a person between 18 and 65 years old who received the Ad26.COV2.S COVID-19 vaccine or a placebo.

As to this clone: Other DNA sequences in the sample encode the same CDR3. This rearrangement joins TRBV7-2 to TRBJ1-4, with D tentatively TRBD1 (5 bases). Germline V lookup: CDR1 SGHTA, CDR2 FQGNSA. This CDR3 is built from 14 residues. Trimming left V 6 bases short and J 0 bases short, with 8 bases between. The CDR3 is CASSPGSTNEKLFF. The DNA of the CDR3 is TGTGCCAGCAGTCCAGGGTCAACTAATGAAAAACTGTTTTTT.

The V call is TRBV18, the J call TRBJ2-7; a possible D gene is TRBD1 (5 bases). Germline values: CDR1 KGHSH, CDR2 LQKENI. The ends were cut back, 6 bases at V and 0 bases at J, with 18 bases in the middle. This CDR3 has 16 amino acids. The CDR3 DNA follows: TGTGCCAGCTCCCCGGAAGGGGCAGTCTTCTCCTACGAGCAGTACTTC. Its translation: CASSPEGAVFSYEQYF. Full variable domain (remainder filled in from reference TRBV18 and TRBJ2-7): NAGVMQNPRHLVRRRGQEARLRCSPMKGHSHVYWYRQLPEEGLKFMVYLQKENIIDESGMPKERFSAEFPKEGPSILRIQQVVRGDSAAYFCASSPEGAVFSYEQYFGPGTRLTVT.

The J gene is TRBJ1-3, the V gene TRBV5-6, with D maybe TRBD1 (5 bases). The V end was cut by 1 base, the J end by 1 base, with 9 bases between. The germline V gene has CDR1 SGHDT and CDR2 YYEEEE. The CDR3 is made up of 15 amino acids. The CDR3 nucleotides read TGTGCCAGCAGCTTGCCCGACAGTTCTGGAAACACCATATATTTT. It is translated as CASSLPDSSGNTIYF.

This clone has only one observation. The chain has TRBV11-2 and TRBJ1-1; weak D call: TRBD1 (6 bases). Looked up from germline, CDR1 is SGHAT and CDR2 is FQNNGV. The CDR3 sequence is 17 residues long. Trimming pared 3 bases from V and 0 bases from J, leaving 17 bases between. CDR3 loop: CASSFQERGDMNTEAFF. In DNA form, the CDR3 reads TGTGCCAGCAGCTTCCAGGAAAGGGGGGACATGAACACTGAAGCTTTCTTT. Full variable domain (missing parts from reference TRBV11-2 and TRBJ1-1): EAGVAQSPRYKIIEKRQSVAFWCNPISGHATLYWYQQILGQGPKLLIQFQNNGVVDDSQLPKDRFSAERLKGVDSTLKIQPAKLEDSAVYLCASSFQERGDMNTEAFFGQGTRLTVV.

The gene calls are TRBV6-5 and TRBJ1-2, with 7 bases matching TRBD1. The CDR3 spans 13 residues. Germline CDR1 MNHEY, CDR2 SVGAGI. J gave up 11 bases and V 5 bases, and 11 bases lay outside the gene matches. The CDR3 coding sequence is TGTGCCAGCAGTCCTCTCACAGGGGCTCTGTACACCTTC. This translates into CASSPLTGALYTF.

The genes are TRBV6-2 or TRBV6-3 and TRBJ1-2; D unresolved. This CDR3 spans 17 amino acids. CDR1 is MNHEY, CDR2 SVGEGT, per germline. The V gene lost 0 bases and the J gene lost 0 bases, with 14 bases spanning the gap. This CDR3 is CASSYSNGNSANYGYTF. As DNA, the CDR3 is TGTGCCAGCAGTTACTCGAACGGGAACTCCGCTAACTATGGCTACACCTTC.

In DNA form, the CDR3 reads TGTGCTAGTGGCCCTTCGACTAGCGGGAGAGGTGAGCAGTTCTTC. It encodes CASGPSTSGRGEQFF. The chain has TRBV12-5 and TRBJ2-1; the match to TRBD2 covers 12 bases. Germline-derived CDR1 and CDR2 are LGHNT and FRNRAP. The CDR3 is 15 amino acids. V was pared by 6 bases and J by 9 bases, with 9 bases of the junction left unmatched.

The chain carries TRBV11-2 and TRBJ2-2, with no clear D. The CDR3 spans 16 residues. V was shortened by 5 bases and J by 5 bases, with 18 bases between the two germline ends. Germline V CDR1 and CDR2: SGHAT, FQNNGV. CDR3 nucleotides: TGTGCCAGCAGCCGTACCCCCTCCTCACTTACCGGGGAGCTGTTTTTT. Protein sequence: CASSRTPSSLTGELFF.

This sequence joins TRBV9 and TRBJ2-3, with 7 bases matching TRBD1. This CDR3 region has 15 residues. CDR1 SGDLS and CDR2 YYNGEE come from the germline V gene. J lost 4 bases, V lost 4 bases, and 9 bases had no gene match. The CDR3 here is CASSPGGRKADTQYF. CDR3 in DNA: TGTGCCAGCAGCCCAGGGGGTCGCAAGGCAGATACGCAGTATTTT.

Comment on this clone: The junction shows a germline mismatch at one end, possibly a read error. This sequence joins TRBV11-3 and TRBJ2-3; the D is unclear. Looked up from germline, CDR1 is SGHNT and CDR2 is YENEEA. The CDR3 extends over 12 amino acids. Written as DNA, the CDR3 is TGTGCCAGCAGCGATAGTAACTGGCCCGAGGATTTT. Translating it yields CASSDSNWPEDF.

Here the CDR3 reads CASSSGFRIPGLINTGELFF. The CDR3 DNA is TGTGCCAGCAGTTCAGGTTTCCGCATACCGGGACTAATAAACACCGGGGAGCTGTTTTTT. This rearrangement joins TRBV6-2 or TRBV6-3 to TRBJ2-2; 7 positions agree with TRBD2. V trimming: 4 bases; J trimming: 2 bases; junction bases outside the gene matches: 19. Looked up from germline, CDR1 is MNHEY and CDR2 is SVGEGT. This CDR3 has 20 amino acids.

The genes are TRBV18 and TRBJ2-6; no firm D call. This CDR3 spans 16 amino acids. Germline V gene lookup returns CDR1 KGHSH and CDR2 LQKENI. The germline V and J ends were trimmed by 2 bases and 0 bases, with 8 bases remaining between them. CDR3 sequence reads: CASSPTDTSGANVLTF. CDR3 nucleotides: TGTGCCAGCTCACCAACTGACACCTCTGGGGCCAACGTCCTGACTTTC.

The chain recombines TRBV19 with TRBJ1-2, with 8 nucleotides matching TRBD1. The CDR3 has 15 residues. V lost 2 bases and J lost 8; bases outside the gene matches: 10. From germline, CDR1 is LNHDA and CDR2 SQIVND (reference sequence). This chain's CDR3 is CASSISRGQGRGYTF. As DNA, the CDR3 is TGTGCCAGTAGTATATCCCGCGGACAGGGTCGGGGCTACACCTTC.

In DNA form, the CDR3 reads TGTGCCAGCAGCTCCACCGGGACAGTGGGCTACACCTTC. It translates to CASSSTGTVGYTF. The chain combines TRBV7-2 with TRBJ1-2, with 7 positions matching TRBD1. This CDR3 is built from 13 residues. Germline V gives CDR1 SGHTA, CDR2 FQGNSA. Unmatched junction bases numbered 7, after V lost 4 bases and J lost 8 bases.

This chain connects TRBV4-3 to TRBJ1-1; D perhaps matches TRBD1 (5 bases). Germline assignment: CDR1 LGHNA and CDR2 YSLEER. CDR3 size: 16 residues. The V and J ends lost 0 bases and 1 base respectively, with 12 bases between them. The CDR3 loop reads CASSQEDGGWNTEAFF. CDR3 coding DNA: TGCGCCAGCAGCCAAGAGGATGGGGGATGGAACACTGAAGCTTTCTTT.

In its sample, this clone was seen a few times. The chain couples TRBV7-2 to TRBJ2-4, with D perhaps assigned TRBD1 or TRBD2 (6 bases each). Germline CDR1 SGHTA, CDR2 FQGNSA. This CDR3 has 16 residues. V was clipped by 4 bases and J by 0 bases, with 13 bases between them. The CDR3 protein is CASSSEGGLAKNIQYF. In DNA, the CDR3 is TGTGCCAGCAGCTCCGAAGGGGGGCTAGCCAAAAACATTCAGTACTTC.

The chain employs TRBV18 and TRBJ1-1; D call uncertain. CDR1 is KGHSH, CDR2 LQKENI, per germline. Trimming removed 1 base at V and 4 bases at J, with 13 bases between. The CDR3 consists of 15 residues. The CDR3: CASSPREGSRTEAFF. The DNA for the CDR3 is TGTGCCAGCTCACCACGGGAAGGTAGCCGCACTGAAGCTTTCTTT.

The chain joins TRBV6-5 to TRBJ1-2, with 7 bases identical to TRBD1. This CDR3 spans 16 amino acids. CDR1 and CDR2 (germline): MNHEY, SVGAGI. Trimming cost V 2 bases and J 4 bases; bases outside gene matches: 10. The DNA of the CDR3 is TGTGCCAGCAGTTACCTTCTCGGGACAGAAAGCTATGGCTACACCTTC. Protein product: CASSYLLGTESYGYTF.

Notes on this clone: Since no conserved phenylalanine or tryptophan closes the CDR3, a read error is the likely cause. The DNA is left out, because the CDR3 cannot be placed on it with certainty; the CDR3 is given as TCRdb lists it. This sequence joins TRBV6-2 or TRBV6-3 and TRBJ2-7; TRBD2, the table's D call, lacks a check against the DNA. Germline V CDR1 and CDR2: MNHEY, SVGEGT. Inclusive of both ends, the CDR3 amounts to 14 amino acids. CDR3: CASSYTPEAGVADY.

V is TRBV7-3 and J is TRBJ2-5, with D perhaps matching TRBD2 (6 bases). Germline loops: CDR1 SGHTA, CDR2 FQGTGA. CDR3 size: 15 residues. The ends were cut back, 3 bases at V and 1 base at J, with 12 bases in the middle. CDR3 sequence reads: CASSLKGGSQETQYF. Here the CDR3 DNA reads TGTGCCAGCAGCTTGAAAGGAGGGAGCCAAGAGACCCAGTACTTC.

The V gene is TRBV7-2, the J gene TRBJ2-7, with D possibly being TRBD1 or TRBD2 (5 bases each). Per germline, CDR1 SGHTA and CDR2 FQGNSA. The CDR3 is 14 residues long. Between the trimmed V and J ends, which lost 0 bases and 7 bases, there was a span of 13 bases. The CDR3 spells CASSLAGAGEEQYF. The DNA for the CDR3 is TGTGCCAGCAGCTTAGCCGGGGCAGGAGAGGAGCAGTACTTC.

The CDR3 sequence is CASKSFVANEKLFF. The CDR3 DNA is TGTGCCAGTAAGTCCTTCGTCGCTAATGAAAAACTGTTTTTT. The chain employs TRBV19 and TRBJ1-4; D unclear. Germline CDR1 and CDR2: LNHDA and SQIVND (reference sequence). This CDR3 has 14 amino acids. Trimming shortened V by 7 bases and J by 3 bases, and 12 bases separated the two germline ends.

The count of this clone is one. The chain carries TRBV12-5 and TRBJ2-7; 7 bases match TRBD2. The germline V gene has CDR1 LGHNT and CDR2 FRNRAP. J gave up 3 bases and V 0 bases, and 17 bases lay outside the gene matches. The CDR3 is made up of 19 amino acids. The CDR3 loop reads CASGLVPLEDWGGIYEQYF. CDR3 bases: TGTGCTAGTGGTTTGGTACCTTTGGAGGATTGGGGGGGAATCTACGAGCAGTACTTC.

This clone was counted once. The chain joins TRBV7-2 to TRBJ2-3; 8 bases align to TRBD2. The CDR3 spans 15 residues. Trimming cost V 4 bases and J 4 bases; bases outside gene matches: 7. Germline values: CDR1 SGHTA, CDR2 FQGNSA. The CDR3 loop is CASSSGGGLADTQYF. Written as DNA, the CDR3 is TGTGCCAGCAGCTCGGGGGGGGGCCTCGCAGATACGCAGTATTTT. The full variable domain, its missing parts supplied by reference TRBV7-2 and TRBJ2-3, is GAGVSQSPSNKVTEKGKDVELRCDPISGHTALYWYRQSLGQGLEFLIYFQGNSAPDKSGLPSDRFSAERTGGSVSTLTIQRTQQEDSAVYLCASSSGGGLADTQYFGPGTRLTVL.